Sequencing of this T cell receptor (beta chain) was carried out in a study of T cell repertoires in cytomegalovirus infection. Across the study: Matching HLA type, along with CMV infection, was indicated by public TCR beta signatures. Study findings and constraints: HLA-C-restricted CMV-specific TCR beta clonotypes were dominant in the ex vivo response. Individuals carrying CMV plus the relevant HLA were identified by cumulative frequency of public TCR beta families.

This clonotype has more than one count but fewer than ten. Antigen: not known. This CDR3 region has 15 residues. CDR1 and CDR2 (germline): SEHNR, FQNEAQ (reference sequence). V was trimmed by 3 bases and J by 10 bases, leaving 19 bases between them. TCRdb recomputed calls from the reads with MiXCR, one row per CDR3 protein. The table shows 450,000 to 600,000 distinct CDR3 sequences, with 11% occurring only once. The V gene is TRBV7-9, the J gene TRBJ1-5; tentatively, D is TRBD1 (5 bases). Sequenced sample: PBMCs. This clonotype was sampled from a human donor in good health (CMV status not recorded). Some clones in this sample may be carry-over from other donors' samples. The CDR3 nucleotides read TGTGCCAGCAGCTTCGGGGCAGGGTCCTCGGTTCCCCAGCATTTT. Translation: CASSFGAGSSVPQHF. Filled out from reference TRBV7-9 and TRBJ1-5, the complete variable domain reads DTGVSQNPRHKITKRGQNVTFRCDPISEHNRLYWYRQTLGQGPEFLTYFQNEAQLEKSRLLSDRFSAERPKGSFSTLEIQRTEQGDSAMYLCASSFGAGSSVPQHFGDGTRLSIL.